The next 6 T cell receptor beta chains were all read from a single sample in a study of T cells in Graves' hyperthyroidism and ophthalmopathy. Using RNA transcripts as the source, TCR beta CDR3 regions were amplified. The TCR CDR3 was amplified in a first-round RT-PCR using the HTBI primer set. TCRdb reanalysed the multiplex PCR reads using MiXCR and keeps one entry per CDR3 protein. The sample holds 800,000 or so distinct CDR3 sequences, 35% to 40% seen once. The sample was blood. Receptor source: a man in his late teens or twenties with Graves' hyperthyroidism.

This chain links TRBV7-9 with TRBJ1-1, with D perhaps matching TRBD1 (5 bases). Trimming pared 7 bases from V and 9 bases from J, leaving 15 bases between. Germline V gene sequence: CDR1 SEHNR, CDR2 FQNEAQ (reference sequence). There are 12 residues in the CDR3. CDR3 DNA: TGTGCCAGCATTAAATCGGGGGGTAAAGCTTTCTTT. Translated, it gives CASIKSGGKAFF.

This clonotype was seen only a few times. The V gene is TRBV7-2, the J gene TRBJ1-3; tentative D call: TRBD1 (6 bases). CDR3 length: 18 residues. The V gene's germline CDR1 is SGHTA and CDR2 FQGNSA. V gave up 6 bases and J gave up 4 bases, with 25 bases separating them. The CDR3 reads CASSPNSGVAYEGNTIYF. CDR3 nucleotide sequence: TGTGCCAGCAGTCCGAACTCAGGGGTAGCCTATGAAGGAAACACCATATATTTT.

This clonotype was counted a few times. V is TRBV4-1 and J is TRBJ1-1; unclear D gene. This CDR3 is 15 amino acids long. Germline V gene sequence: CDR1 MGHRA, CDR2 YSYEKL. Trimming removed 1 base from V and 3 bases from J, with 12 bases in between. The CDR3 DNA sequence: TGCGCCAGCAGCCAAGGGCCCGTCCAGTACACTGAAGCTTTCTTT. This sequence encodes CASSQGPVQYTEAFF.

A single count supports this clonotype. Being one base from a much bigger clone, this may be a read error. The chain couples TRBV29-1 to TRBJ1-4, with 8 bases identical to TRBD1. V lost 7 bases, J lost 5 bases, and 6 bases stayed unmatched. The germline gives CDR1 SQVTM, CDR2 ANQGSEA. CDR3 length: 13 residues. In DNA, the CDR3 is TGCAGCGGCAAACAGGGGGGCAATGAAAAACTGTTTTTT. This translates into CSGKQGGNEKLFF.

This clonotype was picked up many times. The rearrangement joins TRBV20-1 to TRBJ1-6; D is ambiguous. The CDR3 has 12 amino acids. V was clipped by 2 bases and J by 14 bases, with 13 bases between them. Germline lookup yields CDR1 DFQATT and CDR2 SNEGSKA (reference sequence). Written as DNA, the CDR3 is TGCAGTGCTAGACGGACTGAATTCACCCTCCACTTT. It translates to CSARRTEFTLHF.

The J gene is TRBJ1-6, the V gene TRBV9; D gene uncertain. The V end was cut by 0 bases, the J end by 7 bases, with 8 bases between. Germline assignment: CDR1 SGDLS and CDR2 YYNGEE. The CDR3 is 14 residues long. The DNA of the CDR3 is TGTGCCAGCAGCGTAGGGTCCGGGAATTCACCCCTCCACTTT. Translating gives CASSVGSGNSPLHF.